The following is a T cell receptor (beta chain) sequence with its context. The data stem from a study of blood T cell repertoires in COVID-19. About the research overall: Sources were T cells, B-cell-depleted T cells, or PBMCs; the material itself was cDNA or gDNA.

Recruited during active infection, patients (from Seattle) were subsequently followed longitudinally. Authors' methods: Amplification of reference gene primers provided the estimated nucleated cell counts. Assay used: immunoSEQ multiplex PCR; TCRdb lists only in-frame clones, some missing. V and J calls and clone size are those listed in that table; D and trimming were worked out from the DNA. The data hold approximately 250,000 clones, with roughly 90% observed a single time. Sample: peripheral blood. The sequence came from a woman between 70 and 85 years old with COVID-19, enrolled during active disease.

CDR3 sequence: CASSDNRGDGYTF. The DNA of the CDR3 is TGTGCCAGCAGTGATAACAGGGGTGATGGCTACACCTTC. The V call is TRBV27, the J call TRBJ1-2; TRBD1 aligns across 7 bases. The CDR3 is 13 residues long. Germline CDR1 MNHEY, CDR2 SMNVEV (reference sequence). V trimming: 5 bases; J trimming: 6 bases; junction bases outside the gene matches: 6.